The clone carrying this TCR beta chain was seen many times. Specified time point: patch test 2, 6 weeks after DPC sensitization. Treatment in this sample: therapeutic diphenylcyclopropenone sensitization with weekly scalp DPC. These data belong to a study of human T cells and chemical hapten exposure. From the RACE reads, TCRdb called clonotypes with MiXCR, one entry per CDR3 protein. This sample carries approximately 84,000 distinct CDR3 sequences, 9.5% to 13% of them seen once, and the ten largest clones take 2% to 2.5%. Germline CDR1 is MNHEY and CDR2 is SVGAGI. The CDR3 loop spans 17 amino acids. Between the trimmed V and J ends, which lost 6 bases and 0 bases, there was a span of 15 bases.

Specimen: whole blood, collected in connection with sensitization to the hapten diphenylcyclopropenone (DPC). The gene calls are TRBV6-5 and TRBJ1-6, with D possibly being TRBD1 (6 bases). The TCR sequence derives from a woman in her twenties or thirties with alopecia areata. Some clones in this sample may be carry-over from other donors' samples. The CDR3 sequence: CASSRTALSSYNSPLHF. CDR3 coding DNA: TGTGCCAGCAGCCGGACAGCCTTGAGCTCCTATAATTCACCCCTCCACTTT.